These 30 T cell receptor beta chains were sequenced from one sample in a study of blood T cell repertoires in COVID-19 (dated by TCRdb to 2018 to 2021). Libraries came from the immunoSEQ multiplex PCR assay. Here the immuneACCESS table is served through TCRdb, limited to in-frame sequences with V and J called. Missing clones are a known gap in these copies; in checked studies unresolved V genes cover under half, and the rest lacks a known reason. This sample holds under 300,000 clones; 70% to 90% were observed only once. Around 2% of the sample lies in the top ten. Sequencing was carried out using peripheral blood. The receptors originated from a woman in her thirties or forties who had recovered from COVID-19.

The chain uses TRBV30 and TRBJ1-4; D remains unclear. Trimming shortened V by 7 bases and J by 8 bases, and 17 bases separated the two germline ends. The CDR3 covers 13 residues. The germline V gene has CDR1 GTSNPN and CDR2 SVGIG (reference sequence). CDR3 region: CASAGGLGEKLFF. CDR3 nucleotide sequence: TGTGCCTCGGCCGGAGGGTTAGGCGAAAAACTGTTTTTT.

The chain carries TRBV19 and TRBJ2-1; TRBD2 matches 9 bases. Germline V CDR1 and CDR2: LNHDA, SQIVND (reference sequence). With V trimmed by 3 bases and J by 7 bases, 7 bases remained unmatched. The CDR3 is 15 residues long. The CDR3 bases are TGTGCCAGTAGTATCGGCGGGGGGGCCCTAAATGAGCAGTTCTTC. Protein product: CASSIGGGALNEQFF.

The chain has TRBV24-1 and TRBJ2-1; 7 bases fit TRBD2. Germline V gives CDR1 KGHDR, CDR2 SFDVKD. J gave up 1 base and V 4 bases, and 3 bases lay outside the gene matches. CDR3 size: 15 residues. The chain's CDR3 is CATSDLAASYNEQFF. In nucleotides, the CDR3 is TGTGCCACCAGTGACCTAGCGGCTTCCTACAATGAGCAGTTCTTC.

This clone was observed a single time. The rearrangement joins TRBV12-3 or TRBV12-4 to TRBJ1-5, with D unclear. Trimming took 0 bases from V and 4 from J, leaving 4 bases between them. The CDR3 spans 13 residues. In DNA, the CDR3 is TGTGCCAGCAGTTTAGCTGAGAATCAGCCCCAGCATTTT. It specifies CASSLAENQPQHF.

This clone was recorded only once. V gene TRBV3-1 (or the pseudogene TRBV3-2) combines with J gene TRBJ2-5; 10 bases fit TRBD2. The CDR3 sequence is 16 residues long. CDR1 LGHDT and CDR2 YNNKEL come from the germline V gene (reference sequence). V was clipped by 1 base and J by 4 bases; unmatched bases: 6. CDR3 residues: CASSQGAAGGRETQYF. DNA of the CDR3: TGTGCCAGCAGCCAAGGGGCAGCGGGGGGGAGAGAGACCCAGTACTTC.

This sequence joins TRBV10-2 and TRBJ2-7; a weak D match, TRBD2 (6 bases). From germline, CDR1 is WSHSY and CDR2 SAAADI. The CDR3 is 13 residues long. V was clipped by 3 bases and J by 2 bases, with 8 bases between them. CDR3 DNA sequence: TGCGCCAGCAGTGACGGGGGTCCCTACGAGCAGTACTTC. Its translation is CASSDGGPYEQYF.

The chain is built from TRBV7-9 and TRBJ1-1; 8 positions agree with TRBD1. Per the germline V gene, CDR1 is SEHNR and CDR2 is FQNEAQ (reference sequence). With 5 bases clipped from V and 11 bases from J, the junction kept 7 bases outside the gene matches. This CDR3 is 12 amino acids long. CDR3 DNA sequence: TGTGCCAGCAGCCATCGACAGGGGTGGGCTTTCTTT. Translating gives CASSHRQGWAFF.

CDR3 DNA sequence: TGTGCCACCAGTGATTCCCGGGAAAACTGGAGCAATCAGCCCCAGCATTTT. It specifies CATSDSRENWSNQPQHF. The rearrangement links TRBV24-1 to TRBJ1-5; no definite D call. Germline CDR1 KGHDR, CDR2 SFDVKD. V lost 2 bases and J 1 base, leaving 14 bases between the germline ends. CDR3 length: 17 amino acids.

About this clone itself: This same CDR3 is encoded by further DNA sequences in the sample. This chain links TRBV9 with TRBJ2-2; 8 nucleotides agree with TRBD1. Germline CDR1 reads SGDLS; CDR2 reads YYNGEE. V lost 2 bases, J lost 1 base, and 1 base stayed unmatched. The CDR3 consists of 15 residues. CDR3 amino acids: CASSVGQGNTGELFF. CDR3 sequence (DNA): TGTGCCAGCAGCGTCGGACAGGGGAACACCGGGGAGCTGTTTTTT. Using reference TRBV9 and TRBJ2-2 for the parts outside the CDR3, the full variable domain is DSGVTQTPKHLITATGQRVTLRCSPRSGDLSVYWYQQSLDQGLQFLIQYYNGEERAKGNILERFSAQQFPDLHSELNLSSLELGDSALYFCASSVGQGNTGELFFGEGSRLTVL.

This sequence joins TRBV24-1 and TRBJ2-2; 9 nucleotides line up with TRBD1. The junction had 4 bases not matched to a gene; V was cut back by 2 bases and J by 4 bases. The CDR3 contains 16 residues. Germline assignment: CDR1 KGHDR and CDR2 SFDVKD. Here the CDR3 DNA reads TGTGCCACCAGTGATTATAGACAGGGGGGCACCGGGGAGCTGTTTTTT. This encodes CATSDYRQGGTGELFF.

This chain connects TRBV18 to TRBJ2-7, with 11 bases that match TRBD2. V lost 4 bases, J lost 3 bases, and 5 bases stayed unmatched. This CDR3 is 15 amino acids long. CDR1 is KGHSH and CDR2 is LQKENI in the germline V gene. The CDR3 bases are TGTGCCAGCTCACAGACCGGGACTAGCGGCTACGAGCAGTACTTC. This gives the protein CASSQTGTSGYEQYF.

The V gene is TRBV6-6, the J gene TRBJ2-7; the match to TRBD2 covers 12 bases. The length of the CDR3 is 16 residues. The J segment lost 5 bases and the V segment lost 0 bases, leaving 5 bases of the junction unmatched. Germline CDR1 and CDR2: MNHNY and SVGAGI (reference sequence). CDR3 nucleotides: TGTGCCAGCAGTTACTCGCGGACTAGCGGGACTCACGAGCAGTACTTC. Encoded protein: CASSYSRTSGTHEQYF.

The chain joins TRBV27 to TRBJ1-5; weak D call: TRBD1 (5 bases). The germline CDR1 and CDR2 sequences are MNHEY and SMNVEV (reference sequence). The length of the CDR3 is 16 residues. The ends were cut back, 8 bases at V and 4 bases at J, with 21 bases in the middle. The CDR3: CASRRGNGGGNQPQHF. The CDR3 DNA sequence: TGTGCCAGCCGCCGAGGAAACGGGGGAGGGAATCAGCCCCAGCATTTT.

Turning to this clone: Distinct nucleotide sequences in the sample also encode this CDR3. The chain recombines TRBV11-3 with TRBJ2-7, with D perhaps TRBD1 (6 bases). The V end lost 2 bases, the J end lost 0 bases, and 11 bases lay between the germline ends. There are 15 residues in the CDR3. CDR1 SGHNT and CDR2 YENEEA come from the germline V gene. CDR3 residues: CASSLRQGSSYEQYF. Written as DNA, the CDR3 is TGTGCCAGCAGCTTACGCCAGGGGAGCTCCTACGAGCAGTACTTC.

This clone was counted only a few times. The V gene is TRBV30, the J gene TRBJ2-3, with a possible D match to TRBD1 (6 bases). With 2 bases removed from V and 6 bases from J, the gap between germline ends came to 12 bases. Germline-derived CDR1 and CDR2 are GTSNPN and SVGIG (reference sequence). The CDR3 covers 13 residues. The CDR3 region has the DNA TGTGCCTGGAGTCTCAGGGGTCGGGATACGCAGTATTTT. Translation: CAWSLRGRDTQYF.

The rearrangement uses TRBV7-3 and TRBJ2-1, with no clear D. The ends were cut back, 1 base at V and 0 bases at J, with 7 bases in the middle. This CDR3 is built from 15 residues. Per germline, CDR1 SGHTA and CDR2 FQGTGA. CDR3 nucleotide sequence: TGTGCCAGCAGCTTAAGTTCCTCCTCCTACAATGAGCAGTTCTTC. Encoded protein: CASSLSSSSYNEQFF. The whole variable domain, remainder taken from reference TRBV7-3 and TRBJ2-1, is GAGVSQTPSNKVTEKGKYVELRCDPISGHTALYWYRQSLGQGPEFLIYFQGTGAADDSGLPNDRFFAVRPEGSVSTLKIQRTERGDSAVYLCASSLSSSSYNEQFFGPGTRLTVL.

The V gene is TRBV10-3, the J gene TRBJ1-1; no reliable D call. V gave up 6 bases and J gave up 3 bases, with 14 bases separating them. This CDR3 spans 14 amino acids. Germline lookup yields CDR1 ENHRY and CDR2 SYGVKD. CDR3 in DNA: TGTGCCATCAGCCGTTTCGTCGGGGACACTGAAGCTTTCTTT. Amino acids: CAISRFVGDTEAFF.

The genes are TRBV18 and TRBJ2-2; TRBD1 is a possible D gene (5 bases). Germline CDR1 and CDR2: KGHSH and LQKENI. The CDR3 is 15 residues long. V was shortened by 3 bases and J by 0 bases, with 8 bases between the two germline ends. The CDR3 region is CASSPLDTNTGELFF. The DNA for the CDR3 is TGTGCCAGCTCACCTCTGGACACGAACACCGGGGAGCTGTTTTTT.

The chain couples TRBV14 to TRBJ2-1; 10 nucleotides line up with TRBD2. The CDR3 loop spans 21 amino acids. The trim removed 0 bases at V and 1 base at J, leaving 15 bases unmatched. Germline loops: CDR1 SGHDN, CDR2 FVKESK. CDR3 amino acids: CASSQDLGASGRIGSYNEQFF. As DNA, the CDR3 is TGTGCCAGCAGCCAAGATTTGGGCGCTAGCGGGAGAATAGGATCCTACAATGAGCAGTTCTTC.

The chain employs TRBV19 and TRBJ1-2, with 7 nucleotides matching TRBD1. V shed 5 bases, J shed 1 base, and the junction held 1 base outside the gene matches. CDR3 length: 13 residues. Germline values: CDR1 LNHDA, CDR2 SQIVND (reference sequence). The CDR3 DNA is TGTGCCAGTAGTGGGACAGTTAACTATGGCTACACCTTC. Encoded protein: CASSGTVNYGYTF.

In DNA, the CDR3 is TGTGCCACCAGTGATGGACAGGGGGCTCACGAGCAGTACTTC. Encoded protein: CATSDGQGAHEQYF. The chain links TRBV24-1 to TRBJ2-7, with 11 bases identical to TRBD1. Germline V gene lookup returns CDR1 KGHDR and CDR2 SFDVKD. The CDR3 length is 14 residues. Germline trimming cut 3 bases from V and 5 bases from J; bases unmatched to any gene: 2.

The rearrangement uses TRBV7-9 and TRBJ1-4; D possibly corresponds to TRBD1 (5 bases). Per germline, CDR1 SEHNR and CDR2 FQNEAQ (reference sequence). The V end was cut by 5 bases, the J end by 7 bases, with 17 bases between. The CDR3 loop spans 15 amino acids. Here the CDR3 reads CASSRMGGSGEKLFF. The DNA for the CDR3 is TGTGCCAGCAGCCGGATGGGGGGGTCCGGTGAAAAACTGTTTTTT. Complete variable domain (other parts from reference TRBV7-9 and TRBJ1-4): DTGVSQNPRHKITKRGQNVTFRCDPISEHNRLYWYRQTLGQGPEFLTYFQNEAQLEKSRLLSDRFSAERPKGSFSTLEIQRTEQGDSAMYLCASSRMGGSGEKLFFGSGTQLSVL.

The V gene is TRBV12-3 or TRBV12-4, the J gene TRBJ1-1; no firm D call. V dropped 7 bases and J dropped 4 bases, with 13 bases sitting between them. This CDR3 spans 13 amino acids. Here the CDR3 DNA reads TGTGCCAGCACCCTCCCGGGAGGCACTGAAGCTTTCTTT. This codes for CASTLPGGTEAFF.

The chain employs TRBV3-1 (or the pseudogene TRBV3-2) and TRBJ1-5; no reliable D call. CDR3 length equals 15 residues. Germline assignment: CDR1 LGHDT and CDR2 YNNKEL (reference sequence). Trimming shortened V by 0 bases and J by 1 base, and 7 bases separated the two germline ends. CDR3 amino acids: CASSQDFGSNQPQHF. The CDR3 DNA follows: TGTGCCAGCAGCCAAGATTTTGGCAGCAATCAGCCCCAGCATTTT.

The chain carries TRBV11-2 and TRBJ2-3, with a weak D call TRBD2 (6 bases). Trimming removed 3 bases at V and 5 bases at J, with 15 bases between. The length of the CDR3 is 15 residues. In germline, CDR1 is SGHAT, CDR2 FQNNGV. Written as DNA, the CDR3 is TGTGCCAGCAGCTTTGGGGAGGCCGGGGGAGATACGCAGTATTTT. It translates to CASSFGEAGGDTQYF.

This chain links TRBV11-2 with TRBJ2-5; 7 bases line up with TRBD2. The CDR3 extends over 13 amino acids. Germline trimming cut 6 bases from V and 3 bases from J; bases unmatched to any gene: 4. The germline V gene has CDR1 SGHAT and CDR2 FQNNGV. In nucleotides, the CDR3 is TGTGCCAGCAGTACCCTAGCGGAAGAGACCCAGTACTTC. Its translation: CASSTLAEETQYF.

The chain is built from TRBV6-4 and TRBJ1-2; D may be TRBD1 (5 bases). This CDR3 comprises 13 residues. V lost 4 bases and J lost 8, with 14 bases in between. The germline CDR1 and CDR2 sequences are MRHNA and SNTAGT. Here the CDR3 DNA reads TGTGCCAGCAGTGCATGGCAGGGAATCGGCTACACCTTC. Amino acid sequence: CASSAWQGIGYTF.

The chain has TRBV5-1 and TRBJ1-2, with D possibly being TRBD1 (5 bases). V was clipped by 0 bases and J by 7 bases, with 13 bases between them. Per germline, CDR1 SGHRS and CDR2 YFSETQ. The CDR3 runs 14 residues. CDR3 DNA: TGCGCCAGCAGCTTGGAACAGGCTGTTTCTGGCTACACCTTC. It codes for CASSLEQAVSGYTF.

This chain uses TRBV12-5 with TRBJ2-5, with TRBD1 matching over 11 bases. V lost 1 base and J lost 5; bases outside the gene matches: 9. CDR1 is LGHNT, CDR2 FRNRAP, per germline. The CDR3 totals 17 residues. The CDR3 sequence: CASGLGLGTGGGETQYF. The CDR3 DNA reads TGTGCTAGTGGTTTGGGACTCGGGACAGGGGGGGGCGAGACCCAGTACTTC.

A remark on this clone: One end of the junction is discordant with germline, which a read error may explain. The CDR3 region has the DNA TGTGCCAGCAGCCGGAGATCAGGGGGCTCCTATAATGAGCAGTTCTTC. Translated, it gives CASSRRSGGSYNEQFF. The rearrangement uses TRBV14 and TRBJ2-1; 8 bases line up with TRBD1. Germline loops: CDR1 SGHDN, CDR2 FVKESK. The CDR3 runs 16 residues.